These T cell receptor beta chains were read from a single sample in a study of blood T cell repertoires in COVID-19. The repertoire was sequenced with immunoSEQ multiplex PCR; TCRdb's copy has only in-frame clones and lacks some. Here the sample spans tens of thousands of clones, 85% to 90% being singletons. Source material: peripheral blood. These receptors originate from a human donor with active COVID-19. The donor label of this sample is uncertain. CDR3s include the opening cysteine and the closing phenylalanine or tryptophan. A D gene is named only where the DNA matches it firmly. Size is omitted from some rows. Given values are once, few, many or a class for expanded clones.

j_call | d_call | clone_size | v_call | cdr3_aa | cdr3_nt
TRBJ1-1 | . | . | TRBV4-1 | CASSQSYSNTEAFF | TGCGCCAGCAGCCAATCGTACTCGAACACTGAAGCTTTCTTT
TRBJ1-5 | . | few | TRBV4-1 | CASSHQTGKGQPQHF | TGCGCCAGCAGCCATCAGACAGGTAAAGGACAGCCCCAGCATTTT
TRBJ2-1 | TRBD1 | . | TRBV19 | CASSPGTGLDNEQFF | TGTGCCAGTAGCCCCGGGACAGGGCTTGACAATGAGCAGTTCTTC
TRBJ2-7 | TRBD1 | . | TRBV7-2 | CASSSLTGVGYEQYF | TGTGCCAGCAGCTCCCTGACAGGGGTAGGGTACGAGCAGTACTTC
TRBJ2-7 | TRBD1 | . | TRBV7-9 | CASTSGQGIEQYF | TGTGCCAGCACCTCGGGACAGGGGATCGAGCAGTACTTC
TRBJ2-3 | . | . | TRBV2 | CASSAGSKTDTQYF | TGTGCCAGCAGTGCGGGATCCAAAACAGATACGCAGTATTTT
TRBJ1-2 | . | . | TRBV5-4 | CASSAPGHFSGYTF | TGTGCCAGCAGCGCACCGGGACACTTCTCTGGCTACACCTTC
TRBJ2-2 | . | . | TRBV20-1 | CSASTGLIANTGELFF | TGCAGTGCTAGTACAGGGCTGATCGCGAACACCGGGGAGCTGTTTTTT
TRBJ1-2 | TRBD1 | . | TRBV5-4 | CASSRGQGARGYTF | TGTGCCAGCAGCCGAGGACAGGGGGCGAGGGGCTACACCTTC
TRBJ1-2 | . | . | TRBV5-1 | CASSAETNYGYTF | TGCGCCAGCAGCGCAGAAACTAACTATGGCTACACCTTC
TRBJ1-1 | TRBD1 | . | TRBV7-9 | CASSLETLTGEAFF | TGTGCCAGCAGCTTAGAAACCCTGACAGGGGAAGCTTTCTTT
TRBJ2-5 | . | . | TRBV27 | CASSFLAHQETQYF | TGTGCCAGCAGTTTTCTAGCGCACCAAGAGACCCAGTACTTC
TRBJ2-7 | TRBD2 | few | TRBV2 | CASRPPGLQSYEQYF | TGTGCCAGCAGGCCCCCGGGACTACAGTCCTACGAGCAGTACTTC
TRBJ1-2 | TRBD1 | . | TRBV27 | CASSPGTGVLPNYGYTF | TGTGCCAGCAGTCCCGGGACAGGGGTTCTTCCCAACTATGGCTACACCTTC
TRBJ2-5 | TRBD2 | . | TRBV28 | CASSPRLAGGTETQYF | TGTGCCAGCAGTCCCCGCCTAGCGGGGGGGACGGAGACCCAGTACTTC
TRBJ2-1 | TRBD2 | . | TRBV4-3 | CASSQDQRGGHYEQFF | TGCGCCAGCAGCCAAGATCAGCGGGGGGGCCACTACGAGCAGTTCTTC
TRBJ2-7 | TRBD2 | . | TRBV6-1 | CASSEAAPINRGGRYEQYF | TGTGCCAGCAGTGAAGCGGCACCCATTAACCGGGGGGGCCGTTACGAGCAGTACTTC
TRBJ1-5 | . | . | TRBV30 | CAWSPPGWRSNQPQHF | TGTGCCTGGAGCCCCCCGGGGTGGAGGTCAAATCAGCCCCAGCATTTT
TRBJ2-2 | . | . | TRBV9 | CASSGSRGTGELFF | TGTGCCAGCAGCGGATCGCGGGGAACCGGGGAGCTGTTTTTT
TRBJ2-7 | TRBD2 | once | TRBV7-2 | CASSLAFSGSKFDEQYF | TGTGCCAGCAGCTTAGCATTTAGCGGGAGTAAATTTGACGAGCAGTACTTC
TRBJ2-7 | TRBD2 | . | TRBV20-1 | CSASYLAGSYEQYF | TGCAGTGCTAGTTATCTAGCGGGTAGCTACGAGCAGTACTTC
TRBJ2-3 | . | . | TRBV9 | CASSGYSIRDTQYF | TGTGCCAGCAGCGGGTACTCCATTCGGGATACGCAGTATTTT
TRBJ2-2 | TRBD1 | . | TRBV10-3 | CAISDQDRGYTGELFF | TGTGCCATCAGTGACCAGGACAGGGGCTACACCGGGGAGCTGTTTTTT
TRBJ2-7 | TRBD2 | . | TRBV27 | CASSIIAGGFGEQYF | TGTGCCAGCAGTATAATAGCGGGGGGGTTTGGGGAGCAGTACTTC
TRBJ2-3 | TRBD2 | . | TRBV5-1 | CASSLGLGAGGTDTQYF | TGCGCCAGCAGCTTGGGGCTCGGAGCGGGGGGCACAGATACGCAGTATTTT
TRBJ2-3 | TRBD1 | . | TRBV6-2/TRBV6-3 | CASSWGTGLNTDTQYF | TGTGCCAGCAGTTGGGGGACAGGGTTAAACACAGATACGCAGTATTTT